What follows are 28 T cell receptor beta chains derived from one specimen sequenced in a study of OX40 agonist ivuxolimab in advanced cancers. Some clones are missing from TCRdb's copy, which holds only in-frame ones; the method was immunoSEQ multiplex PCR. The sample yields about 66,000 clones, 75% to 90% seen once. Material: CD4+ or CD8+ T cells sorted from blood, obtained in a trial of the OX40 agonist ivuxolimab. The receptors stem from an adult with an advanced solid tumor such as melanoma, head and neck, liver or kidney cancer.

The V call is TRBV6-4, the J call TRBJ1-1; 8 nucleotides agree with TRBD1. Per germline, CDR1 MRHNA and CDR2 SNTAGT. After removal of 3 bases from V and 4 bases from J, the junction contained 10 bases not matched to a gene. The CDR3 has 16 residues. CDR3 bases: TGTGCCAGCAGTGAGGTGCAGGGGGCTGGCAGCACTGAAGCTTTCTTT. Amino acids: CASSEVQGAGSTEAFF.

The chain has TRBV28 and TRBJ1-2; D possibly corresponds to TRBD1 (5 bases). Trimming took off 6 bases at V and 5 bases at J, with 19 bases between the two ends. The CDR3 extends over 15 amino acids. Germline V CDR1 and CDR2: MDHEN, SYDVKM. Here the CDR3 DNA reads TGTGCCAGCAGCCCGGGGGGAGGGGTAAGGTATGGCTACACCTTC. It codes for CASSPGGGVRYGYTF.

The chain is built from TRBV6-5 and TRBJ2-7; D gene uncertain. Deletions cut 2 bases from V and 0 bases from J, with 8 bases between. CDR1 MNHEY and CDR2 SVGAGI come from the germline V gene. CDR3 length: 14 residues. Here the CDR3 DNA reads TGTGCCAGCAGTTACGAGGATAACTCCTACGAGCAGTACTTC. Encoded protein: CASSYEDNSYEQYF.

This CDR3 reads CASSWTGRSGNTIYF. The CDR3 DNA reads as TGTGCCAGCAGCTGGACAGGCCGCTCTGGAAACACCATATATTTT. This chain links TRBV5-4 with TRBJ1-3; 7 positions match TRBD1. The CDR3 is 15 amino acids. After removal of 3 bases from V and 0 bases from J, the junction contained 3 bases not matched to a gene. Germline CDR1 is SGHNT and CDR2 is YYREEE (reference sequence).

The rearrangement joins TRBV6-6 to TRBJ2-3; D may be TRBD2 (5 bases). The CDR3 extends over 13 amino acids. In germline, CDR1 is MNHNY, CDR2 SVGAGI (reference sequence). With 7 bases removed from V and 1 base from J, the gap between germline ends came to 9 bases. The CDR3 region is CASIRGGTDTQYF. CDR3 DNA: TGTGCCAGCATTCGGGGTGGCACAGATACGCAGTATTTT.

This clone was detected only once. The chain carries TRBV4-2 and TRBJ1-2; 7 positions agree with TRBD1. The V and J ends lost 1 base and 5 bases, in that order; junction bases with no gene match: 4. Germline lookup yields CDR1 LGHNA and CDR2 YNFKEQ. CDR3 size: 14 residues. CDR3 loop: CASSQGGTAYGYTF. The CDR3 DNA sequence: TGTGCCAGCAGCCAAGGGGGGACAGCTTATGGCTACACCTTC.

This clone has a handful of counts. V usage is TRBV7-9 and J usage is TRBJ1-5; D remains unclear. The CDR3 consists of 15 residues. The germline CDR1 and CDR2 sequences are SEHNR and FQNEAQ (reference sequence). V was shortened by 3 bases and J by 1 base, with 10 bases between the two germline ends. The CDR3 spells CASSFPTGSNQPQHF. The CDR3 coding sequence is TGTGCCAGCAGCTTTCCAACCGGGAGCAATCAGCCCCAGCATTTT.

CDR3 sequence: CASSRQEGGYTF. The CDR3 DNA sequence: TGTGCCAGTAGTAGACAGGAGGGTGGCTACACCTTC. This sequence joins TRBV19 and TRBJ1-2; weak D call: TRBD1 (6 bases). This CDR3 comprises 12 residues. Trimming removed 4 bases from V and 7 bases from J, with 10 bases in between. CDR1 is LNHDA, CDR2 SQIVND, per germline (reference sequence).

This rearrangement joins TRBV9 to TRBJ1-1; a weak D match, TRBD1 (6 bases). The CDR3 covers 15 residues. Germline lookup yields CDR1 SGDLS and CDR2 YYNGEE. V shed 0 bases and J shed 1 base, with 10 bases lying between them. The CDR3 reads CASSVVGGTNTEAFF. The CDR3 bases are TGTGCCAGCAGCGTAGTTGGGGGCACGAACACTGAAGCTTTCTTT. The full variable domain, its missing parts supplied by reference TRBV9 and TRBJ1-1, is DSGVTQTPKHLITATGQRVTLRCSPRSGDLSVYWYQQSLDQGLQFLIQYYNGEERAKGNILERFSAQQFPDLHSELNLSSLELGDSALYFCASSVVGGTNTEAFFGQGTRLTVV.

The V call is TRBV7-9, the J call TRBJ2-3; TRBD2 matches 11 bases. The CDR3 sequence is 15 residues long. Trimming cost V 10 bases and J 1 base; bases outside gene matches: 7. The germline CDR1 and CDR2 sequences are SEHNR and FQNEAQ (reference sequence). The CDR3 region is CATPSTSGGTDTQYF. CDR3 DNA sequence: TGTGCCACACCCTCGACTAGCGGGGGCACAGATACGCAGTATTTT.

This clone was recorded a few times. The chain couples TRBV7-8 to TRBJ1-2; no firm D call. Germline CDR1 SGHVS, CDR2 FQNEAQ. V shed 3 bases and J shed 5 bases, with 7 bases lying between them. CDR3 length: 12 amino acids. In DNA, the CDR3 is TGTGCCAGCAGCTTTGGACGTTATGGCTACACCTTC. Its translation: CASSFGRYGYTF.

This chain connects TRBV6-1 to TRBJ2-4; D may be TRBD1 (6 bases). Looked up from germline, CDR1 is MNHNS and CDR2 is SASEGT. This CDR3 is 14 amino acids long. V was shortened by 0 bases and J by 7 bases, with 10 bases between the two germline ends. CDR3 sequence (DNA): TGTGCCAGCAGTGAAGCAGGGGGATCTAACATTCAGTACTTC. This encodes CASSEAGGSNIQYF.

The gene calls are TRBV4-1 and TRBJ1-2, with unresolved D. Between the trimmed V and J ends, which lost 1 base and 0 bases, there was a span of 12 bases. This CDR3 comprises 16 residues. The germline V gene encodes CDR1 MGHRA and CDR2 YSYEKL. The CDR3 region has the DNA TGCGCCAGCAGCCAAGGCCCGGACGGAGCTAACTATGGCTACACCTTC. It specifies CASSQGPDGANYGYTF.

This sequence joins TRBV6-6 and TRBJ1-1; D unresolved. The germline V gene has CDR1 MNHNY and CDR2 SVGAGI (reference sequence). V dropped 0 bases and J dropped 3 bases, with 11 bases sitting between them. The CDR3 is 15 amino acids. CDR3 bases: TGTGCCAGCAGTTACTCGTTATTGAAGGACACTGAAGCTTTCTTT. Protein product: CASSYSLLKDTEAFF.

The V call is TRBV5-1, the J call TRBJ1-2; D possibly corresponds to TRBD1 (5 bases). The germline V gene encodes CDR1 SGHRS and CDR2 YFSETQ. V was clipped by 0 bases and J by 9 bases, with 9 bases between them. CDR3 length: 12 residues. CDR3 region: CASSLGGESYTF. DNA of the CDR3: TGCGCCAGCAGCTTGGGGGGCGAAAGCTACACCTTC.

The chain has TRBV18 and TRBJ2-5, with a tentative D call TRBD2 (5 bases). Per germline, CDR1 KGHSH and CDR2 LQKENI. V shed 6 bases and J shed 1 base, with 9 bases lying between them. The CDR3 is 13 residues long. The chain's CDR3 is CASSLEGQETQYF. The CDR3 bases are TGTGCCAGCTCCCTAGAGGGCCAAGAGACCCAGTACTTC.

The chain carries TRBV5-4 and TRBJ1-5, with D tentatively TRBD1 (5 bases). Germline CDR1 and CDR2: SGHNT and YYREEE (reference sequence). V was cut by 4 bases and J by 5 bases, with 16 bases left in between. This CDR3 region has 15 residues. In nucleotides, the CDR3 is TGTGCCAGCAGCCGGGACCCCGGAGGCGATCAGCCCCAGCATTTT. It specifies CASSRDPGGDQPQHF.

Only one count was recorded for this clone. The chain joins TRBV7-6 to TRBJ1-2; tentative D call: TRBD1 (5 bases). The germline V gene has CDR1 SGHVS and CDR2 FNYEAQ. V was pared by 6 bases and J by 4 bases, with 12 bases between. This CDR3 is built from 13 residues. The CDR3 protein is CASSTPGGYGYTF. The CDR3, as DNA: TGTGCCAGCAGTACACCGGGGGGCTATGGCTACACCTTC.

The chain employs TRBV7-2 and TRBJ1-2; D call uncertain. The V end lost 0 bases, the J end lost 0 bases, and 8 bases lay between the germline ends. The V gene's germline CDR1 is SGHTA and CDR2 FQGNSA. The CDR3 is 15 amino acids. The CDR3 DNA follows: TGTGCCAGCAGCTTAGCGCCGGGAGCTAACTATGGCTACACCTTC. Protein: CASSLAPGANYGYTF. The whole variable domain, remainder taken from reference TRBV7-2 and TRBJ1-2, is GAGVSQSPSNKVTEKGKDVELRCDPISGHTALYWYRQSLGQGLEFLIYFQGNSAPDKSGLPSDRFSAERTGGSVSTLTIQRTQQEDSAVYLCASSLAPGANYGYTFGSGTRLTVV.

This CDR3 reads CASSLVWETEAFF. CDR3 DNA sequence: TGTGCCAGCAGCTTAGTTTGGGAAACTGAAGCTTTCTTT. V is TRBV7-8 and J is TRBJ1-1; no firm D call. Germline assignment: CDR1 SGHVS and CDR2 FQNEAQ. This CDR3 contains 13 residues. V lost 1 base and J lost 5, with 8 bases in between.

The chain combines TRBV28 with TRBJ2-2; D not certain. Looked up from germline, CDR1 is MDHEN and CDR2 is SYDVKM. This CDR3 region has 15 residues. V gave up 5 bases and J gave up 6 bases, with 16 bases separating them. The CDR3 loop is CASSPPGPSSGELFF. The CDR3, as DNA: TGTGCCAGCAGTCCCCCGGGCCCTTCGTCCGGGGAGCTGTTTTTT.

This chain links TRBV4-1 with TRBJ1-1, with D possibly matching TRBD1 (5 bases). The CDR3 is 14 amino acids. The germline gives CDR1 MGHRA, CDR2 YSYEKL. Trimming took 4 bases from V and 5 from J, leaving 14 bases between them. The DNA of the CDR3 is TGCGCCAGCAGCCTGGGGGGGGTTGGTACTGAAGCTTTCTTT. The encoded protein is CASSLGGVGTEAFF.

V is TRBV5-4 and J is TRBJ1-3, with 7 bases that match TRBD1. The CDR3 totals 14 residues. Trimming cost V 3 bases and J 1 base; bases outside gene matches: 1. CDR1 and CDR2 from the germline V gene are SGHNT and YYREEE (reference sequence). The CDR3 DNA reads TGTGCCAGCAGCTCGGGACAGTCTGGAAACACCATATATTTT. The encoded protein is CASSSGQSGNTIYF.

The J gene is TRBJ2-6, the V gene TRBV19; tentative D call: TRBD2 (5 bases). Germline CDR1 is LNHDA and CDR2 is SQIVND (reference sequence). The CDR3 totals 13 residues. V lost 7 bases and J 2 bases, leaving 6 bases between the germline ends. The CDR3 sequence is CASKGAGANVLTF. DNA for the CDR3: TGTGCCAGTAAGGGAGCTGGGGCCAACGTCCTGACTTTC.

The chain's CDR3 is CASSLMETYNEQFF. CDR3 coding DNA: TGTGCCAGCAGTTTAATGGAGACCTACAATGAGCAGTTCTTC. The J gene is TRBJ2-1, the V gene TRBV27; the D is unclear. Germline loops: CDR1 MNHEY, CDR2 SMNVEV (reference sequence). V shed 2 bases and J shed 2 bases, with 7 bases lying between them. This CDR3 contains 14 residues.

This chain uses TRBV7-9 with TRBJ1-3; D is perhaps TRBD1 (5 bases). Germline CDR1 is SEHNR and CDR2 is FQNEAQ (reference sequence). This CDR3 is built from 15 residues. Trimming removed 6 bases from V and 0 bases from J, with 12 bases in between. CDR3 residues: CASRPTGSSGNTIYF. CDR3 in DNA: TGTGCCAGCAGACCTACAGGAAGCTCTGGAAACACCATATATTTT.

The V and J genes are TRBV5-4 and TRBJ2-1; D is uncertain. Germline V gene data show CDR1 as SGHNT and CDR2 as YYREEE (reference sequence). V lost 5 bases, J lost 4 bases, and 13 bases lay in between. This CDR3 has 14 amino acids. This CDR3 is CASSYSAGYNEQFF. The CDR3 DNA sequence: TGTGCCAGCAGTTACTCGGCAGGTTACAATGAGCAGTTCTTC. Drawing the rest from reference TRBV5-4 and TRBJ2-1, the complete variable domain is ETGVTQSPTHLIKTRGQQVTLRCSSQSGHNTVSWYQQALGQGPQFIFQYYREEENGRGNFPPRFSGLQFPNYSSELNVNALELDDSALYLCASSYSAGYNEQFFGPGTRLTVL.

The chain links TRBV25-1 to TRBJ1-3; D might be TRBD1 (6 bases). Germline CDR1 and CDR2: MGHDK and SYGVNS. The CDR3 loop spans 15 amino acids. Trimming removed 3 bases at V and 4 bases at J, with 13 bases between. The CDR3 DNA is TGTGCCAGCAGTGATCCGGGGGCGACCGGAAACACCATATATTTT. Protein: CASSDPGATGNTIYF. Complete variable domain (other parts from reference TRBV25-1 and TRBJ1-3): EADIYQTPRYLVIGTGKKITLECSQTMGHDKMYWYQQDPGMELHLIHYSYGVNSTEKGDLSSESTVSRIRTEHFPLTLESARPSHTSQYLCASSDPGATGNTIYFGEGSWLTVV.